The 27 T cell receptor beta chains below all came from one sample that was sequenced in a study of esophageal squamous cell carcinoma under preoperative chemotherapy. The time point here: before preoperative PTX-NDP chemotherapy. MiXCR, run by TCRdb on the PCR reads, gives a single entry per CDR3 protein. Among tens of thousands of distinct CDR3 sequences listed, about half were seen once. The sample here was taken from a patient given preoperative chemotherapy. The receptors come from a human donor with esophageal squamous cell carcinoma. The donor label of this sample is uncertain.

CDR3 in amino acids: CARGPSGLAQEIQYF. CDR3 sequence (DNA): TGTGCCAGGGGCCCGAGCGGCCTAGCCCAAGAGATTCAGTACTTC. The rearrangement uses TRBV7-8 and TRBJ2-5, with D possibly TRBD2 on 5 matching bases. The germline gives CDR1 SGHVS, CDR2 FQNEAQ. The CDR3 has 15 residues. Trimming removed 9 bases at V and 11 bases at J, with 28 bases between.

On this clonotype itself: As the CDR3 is not closed by the conserved phenylalanine or tryptophan, this likely results from a read error. The DNA is left out, because the CDR3 cannot be placed on it with certainty; the CDR3 is given as TCRdb lists it. The chain links TRBV7-6 to TRBJ2-5; no check of the table's D call, TRBD1, against the DNA was made. CDR1 and CDR2 from the germline V gene are SGHVS and FNYEAQ. The CDR3 is 14 amino acids in total, end residues counted. CDR3 protein: CASGLDGRQETRYS.

Many counts were recorded for this clonotype. DNA for the CDR3: TGTGCCAGCAGCTTCAGGGGACTCACAGATACGCAGTATTTT. This sequence encodes CASSFRGLTDTQYF. The chain carries TRBV7-2 and TRBJ2-3; D tentatively fits TRBD1 or TRBD2 (6 bases each). The germline CDR1 and CDR2 sequences are SGHTA and FQGNSA. The CDR3 contains 14 residues. The ends were cut back, 3 bases at V and 2 bases at J, with 9 bases in the middle.

The V gene is TRBV7-9, the J gene TRBJ2-4; D ambiguous. This CDR3 is built from 19 residues. Germline CDR1 SEHNR, CDR2 FQNEAQ (reference sequence). V lost 2 bases to trimming and J lost 13 bases, with 33 bases between them. DNA of the CDR3: TGTGCCAGCAGCTTAATCCCATTTGGGCTAGTAGGCTCCTACAATGAGCAGTACTTC. This codes for CASSLIPFGLVGSYNEQYF.

This clonotype was detected many times. The CDR3 DNA is TGTGCCAGCAGCTTAAGGCCGGTAGGACGGGACGACGAATTCAATGAGCAGTTCTTC. Translation: CASSLRPVGRDDEFNEQFF. The chain uses TRBV7-3 and TRBJ2-1; D may correspond to TRBD1 or TRBD2 (5 bases each). Trimming shortened V by 1 base and J by 6 bases, and 25 bases separated the two germline ends. The CDR3 is made up of 19 amino acids. Germline values: CDR1 SGHTA, CDR2 FQGTGA. The full variable domain, its missing parts supplied by reference TRBV7-3 and TRBJ2-1, is GAGVSQTPSNKVTEKGKYVELRCDPISGHTALYWYRQSLGQGPEFLIYFQGTGAADDSGLPNDRFFAVRPEGSVSTLKIQRTERGDSAVYLCASSLRPVGRDDEFNEQFFGPGTRLTVL.

The DNA of the CDR3 is TGTGCCAGCAGCTTATTCCGCGGGAGTATCACAGATACGCAGTATTTT. Protein: CASSLFRGSITDTQYF. This chain links TRBV7-9 with TRBJ2-3; TRBD2 matches at 7 bases. Germline CDR1 SEHNR, CDR2 FQNEAQ (reference sequence). This CDR3 is built from 16 residues. V lost 2 bases and J lost 2; bases outside the gene matches: 7. The complete variable domain, with remaining parts taken from reference TRBV7-9 and TRBJ2-3, reads DTGVSQNPRHKITKRGQNVTFRCDPISEHNRLYWYRQTLGQGPEFLTYFQNEAQLEKSRLLSDRFSAERPKGSFSTLEIQRTEQGDSAMYLCASSLFRGSITDTQYFGPGTRLTVL.

This clonotype appeared once. The junction departs from germline at one end; a sequencing error may be responsible. The chain employs TRBV7-2 and TRBJ2-3; 8 positions agree with TRBD2. Germline V gene lookup returns CDR1 SGHTA and CDR2 FQGNSA. The CDR3 runs to 16 residues. The CDR3 region has the DNA TGTGCCAGCAGCCCCCCGGCGCGGGGGGCCAAAAATATGCAGTACTTT. Amino acids: CASSPPARGAKNMQYF.

The rearrangement links TRBV12-3 or TRBV12-4 to TRBJ2-3; 14 bases line up with TRBD2. V shed 8 bases and J 4 bases; nucleotides not matched to a gene: 2. The CDR3 sequence is 14 residues long. The chain's CDR3 is CASGTSGSSDTQYF. The CDR3 DNA follows: TGTGCCAGCGGGACTAGCGGGAGTTCAGATACGCAGTATTTT.

CDR3 sequence reads: CAGGPGGRDQEIQYF. In DNA form, the CDR3 reads TGTGCTGGGGGGCCTGGGGGCCGTGACCAAGAGATTCAGTACTTC. This sequence joins TRBV7-9 and TRBJ2-4; D is tentatively TRBD1 or TRBD2 (6 bases each). Germline V gene data show CDR1 as SEHNR and CDR2 as FQNEAQ (reference sequence). This CDR3 is 15 amino acids long.

The rearrangement joins TRBV7-6 to TRBJ2-4; D call uncertain. The germline V gene encodes CDR1 SGHVS and CDR2 FNYEAQ. V lost 3 bases and J lost 12, with 33 bases in between. The CDR3 consists of 19 residues. The CDR3 spells CASSLDPPIPGRDKDNQYF. CDR3 sequence (DNA): TGTGCCAGCAGCTTGGATCCGCCCATCCCCGGGCGAGACAAAGACAATCAGTACTTC. Full variable domain (rest looked up from reference TRBV7-6 and TRBJ2-4): GAGVSQSPRYKVTKRGQDVALRCDPISGHVSLYWYRQALGQGPEFLTYFNYEAQQDKSGLPNDRFSAERPEGSISTLTIQRTEQRDSAMYRCASSLDPPIPGRDKDNQYFGAGTRLSVL.

The J gene is TRBJ2-4, the V gene TRBV7-6; D perhaps matches TRBD2 (7 bases). The CDR3 loop spans 15 amino acids. The V gene lost 5 bases and the J gene lost 10 bases, with 21 bases spanning the gap. CDR1 is SGHVS, CDR2 FNYEAQ, per germline. CDR3 loop: CASSLGGGGKEIQYF. The CDR3 coding sequence is TGTGCCAGCAGCCTGGGGGGGGGCGGCAAAGAGATTCAGTACTTC.

As regards this clonotype: The junction shows a germline mismatch at one end, possibly a read error. The rearrangement links TRBV7-2 to TRBJ1-2; no clear D. CDR3 length: 13 residues. Germline lookup yields CDR1 SGHTA and CDR2 FQGNSA. The chain's CDR3 is CASTPAPNTGDFF. CDR3 coding DNA: TGTGCCAGCACCCCGGCCCCGAACACTGGAGATTTCTTC.

CDR3 DNA sequence: TGTGCCAGGAGCCTAGGGGGCCGGGGCAAAGAGACTCAGTACTTC. Amino acids: CARSLGGRGKETQYF. This rearrangement joins TRBV7-2 to TRBJ2-4; 7 nucleotides agree with TRBD1. Germline assignment: CDR1 SGHTA and CDR2 FQGNSA. V shed 9 bases, J shed 12 bases, and the junction held 20 bases outside the gene matches. The CDR3 is 15 residues long.

Comments on this clonotype: One end of the junction varies from germline; a read error may be responsible. The chain is built from TRBV7-2 and TRBJ2-2; perhaps D is TRBD1 or TRBD2 (5 bases each). CDR1 and CDR2 from the germline V gene are SGHTA and FQGNSA. CDR3 length equals 15 residues. The DNA of the CDR3 is TGTGCCATGAGCTTCCAGGCAGGGAACACCGGGGCGCTGTTTTTT. Translated: CAMSFQAGNTGALFF.

The gene calls are TRBV6-5 and TRBJ2-1; TRBD1 matches 7 bases. Trimming cost V 0 bases and J 10 bases; bases outside gene matches: 9. The CDR3 covers 15 residues. Germline lookup yields CDR1 MNHEY and CDR2 SVGAGI. CDR3 region: CASSYSRWTGHEQFF. In nucleotides, the CDR3 is TGTGCCAGCAGTTACTCGCGTTGGACAGGACACGAGCAGTTCTTC.

The chain couples TRBV11-2 to TRBJ2-5; 8 positions agree with TRBD2. The J call is doubtful: the DNA matches TRBJ2-7 better. The CDR3 consists of 15 residues. Germline V gene lookup returns CDR1 SGHAT and CDR2 FQNNGV. CDR3 protein: CASSLSGSGTYEQYF. CDR3 coding DNA: TGTGCCAGCAGCTTGAGCGGTAGCGGGACCTACGAGCAGTACTTC.

As concerns this clonotype: One junction end does not reproduce the germline sequence, and a read error may be involved. The chain joins TRBV12-3 or TRBV12-4 to TRBJ2-3, with D tentatively TRBD1 (7 bases). This CDR3 comprises 16 residues. This CDR3 is CASSLERLGGKDTQYF. CDR3 in DNA: TGTGCCAGCAGTTTAGAGAGACTAGGGGGCAAAGATACGCAGTATTTC.

Details on this clonotype: A much more abundant neighbour one base away suggests this may be a read error. V is TRBV6-1 and J is TRBJ2-5; 15 nucleotides line up with TRBD2. Trimming cost V 7 bases and J 11 bases; bases outside gene matches: 11. The length of the CDR3 is 15 residues. CDR1 and CDR2 (germline): MNHNS, SASEGT. CDR3 coding DNA: TGTGCCAGCACCAGGACTAGCGGGAGGGGCAATGAGCAGTACTTC. Translating it yields CASTRTSGRGNEQYF.

The chain links TRBV6-1 to TRBJ1-1, with 7 bases lining up with TRBD1. The CDR3 is made up of 14 amino acids. Germline V gene lookup returns CDR1 MNHNS and CDR2 SASEGT. V was clipped by 6 bases and J by 4 bases; unmatched bases: 8. CDR3: CASRRQGAGTEAFF. CDR3 coding DNA: TGTGCCAGCAGACGACAGGGAGCTGGCACTGAAGCTTTCTTT.

The rearrangement links TRBV6-1 to TRBJ2-3; D remains unclear. Germline CDR1 MNHNS, CDR2 SASEGT. The germline V and J ends were trimmed by 7 bases and 5 bases, with 19 bases remaining between them. This CDR3 is 15 amino acids long. The DNA for the CDR3 is TGTGCCAGCAAGGTTGGAAAGGCCACGTTAGATACGCAGTATTTT. Translated: CASKVGKATLDTQYF.

Worth noting for this clonotype: Mismatch with germline at one junction end may stem from a read error. The V call is TRBV7-9, the J call TRBJ2-3, with D perhaps matching TRBD2 (6 bases). Germline V lookup: CDR1 SEHNR, CDR2 FQNEAQ (reference sequence). The CDR3 covers 16 residues. DNA for the CDR3: TGTGCCAGCAGCTTACTTCAGCGGCGGGACCCAGATATTCAGTATTTC. Translating it yields CASSLLQRRDPDIQYF.

A word on this clonotype: The conserved final phenylalanine or tryptophan is absent from the CDR3, which likely points to a read error. Because the CDR3's place on the DNA is in doubt, the DNA is left out and the CDR3 is given as listed by TCRdb. The V gene is TRBV7-2, the J gene TRBJ2-5. The CDR3 numbers 12 amino acids, ends counted. Germline V gene data show CDR1 as SGHTA and CDR2 as FQGNSA. The chain's CDR3 is CASSSQRETQFL.

V is TRBV18 and J is TRBJ2-3; D tentatively fits TRBD1 or TRBD2 (5 bases each). Germline assignment: CDR1 KGHSH and CDR2 LQKENI. The CDR3 runs 13 residues. The V end was cut by 2 bases, the J end by 5 bases, with 8 bases between. The DNA of the CDR3 is TGTGCCAGCTCACCAACTAGGGGAGATACGCAGTATTTT. It encodes CASSPTRGDTQYF.

V usage is TRBV7-2 and J usage is TRBJ2-5, with D possibly TRBD2 on 6 matching bases. This CDR3 contains 12 residues. Germline-derived CDR1 and CDR2 are SGHTA and FQGNSA. Deletions cut 11 bases from V and 11 bases from J, with 21 bases between. CDR3 in DNA: TGTGCCGGGAGCTTAGACGCGGAGGGTCAGTACTTC. This encodes CAGSLDAEGQYF.

This clonotype has a count of ten or more. In DNA form, the CDR3 reads TGTGCCAGCACCAGCACAGATACGCAGTATTTT. It translates to CASTSTDTQYF. The chain combines TRBV11-2 with TRBJ2-3; the D is unclear. This CDR3 is 11 amino acids long. V dropped 7 bases and J dropped 0 bases, with 2 bases sitting between them. Germline V gene data show CDR1 as SGHAT and CDR2 as FQNNGV.

This clonotype was counted many times. The chain joins TRBV11-3 to TRBJ2-1; TRBD1 aligns across 7 bases. Near its end, the DNA agrees better with TRBJ2-7, so the J call may be wrong. Germline values: CDR1 SGHNT, CDR2 YENEEA. The CDR3 runs 14 residues. Here the CDR3 DNA reads TGTGCCAGCATAGACGGGACAGCCTACAATGAGCAGTACTTC. Protein sequence: CASIDGTAYNEQYF.

This clonotype was observed many times. The CDR3 sequence: CASSLTSGELFF. For the CDR3, the DNA is TGTGCCAGCAGCTTAACCTCCGGGGAGCTGTTTTTT. The chain carries TRBV7-3 and TRBJ2-2; D is uncertain. CDR3 length equals 12 residues. V shed 0 bases and J shed 6 bases, with 2 bases lying between them. Germline assignment: CDR1 SGHTA and CDR2 FQGTGA.